One and the same sample provided the 10 T cell receptor beta chains below, sequenced in a study of cytomegalovirus exposure and HLA in healthy donors. Repertoires were generated with immunoSEQ multiplex PCR, while TCRdb's copy carries only in-frame clones and drops some. The sample consists of 35,000 to 50,000 clones, 80% to 95% of them appearing once. The material sequenced was PBMCs. The receptors shown here come from a man younger than 35 in good health and CMV-seronegative.

The V gene is TRBV4-1, the J gene TRBJ1-2, with D unclear. V dropped 0 bases and J dropped 8 bases, with 10 bases sitting between them. Germline CDR1 MGHRA, CDR2 YSYEKL. The CDR3 has 13 residues. The CDR3 region is CASSQDPGYGYTF. For the CDR3, the DNA is TGCGCCAGCAGCCAAGATCCAGGATACGGCTACACCTTC.

This clone is a singleton in its sample. V and J are TRBV19 and TRBJ1-6; TRBD1 matches 8 bases. There are 10 residues in the CDR3. Germline V lookup: CDR1 LNHDA, CDR2 SQIVND (reference sequence). J was trimmed by 17 bases and V by 11 bases; bases with no gene match: 8. The CDR3 DNA reads TGTGCCTCTAAGGACAGGGTCGTCCACTTT. Residues: CASKDRVVHF.

The CDR3 DNA reads as TGTGCCAGCAGTTACACAGGGCCCTATGGCTACACCTTC. This sequence encodes CASSYTGPYGYTF. The rearrangement links TRBV6-6 to TRBJ1-2, with D tentatively TRBD1 (6 bases). The CDR3 is 13 residues long. V was shortened by 2 bases and J by 4 bases, with 8 bases between the two germline ends. The germline V gene has CDR1 MNHNY and CDR2 SVGAGI (reference sequence).

The chain combines TRBV4-2 with TRBJ2-1, with 7 bases lining up with TRBD2. The CDR3 is made up of 15 amino acids. The ends lost 1 base at V and 5 bases at J; junction bases unmatched: 5. Germline values: CDR1 LGHNA, CDR2 YNFKEQ. The CDR3 here is CASSQVPGGHNEQFF. DNA of the CDR3: TGTGCCAGCAGCCAAGTCCCGGGAGGCCACAATGAGCAGTTCTTC.

V is TRBV9 and J is TRBJ2-7; 10 positions agree with TRBD1. In germline, CDR1 is SGDLS, CDR2 YYNGEE. The CDR3 spans 14 residues. The V segment lost 4 bases and the J segment 6 bases; nucleotides outside the gene matches: 7. CDR3 residues: CASSPPDRGGEQYF. The CDR3 DNA is TGTGCCAGCAGCCCCCCGGACAGGGGGGGCGAGCAGTACTTC.

CDR3 in amino acids: CASVLQGRNTEAFF. The CDR3 DNA reads as TGTGCCAGCGTTCTACAGGGGCGGAACACTGAAGCTTTCTTT. The chain links TRBV28 to TRBJ1-1; 7 positions match TRBD1. The trim removed 8 bases at V and 1 base at J, leaving 7 bases unmatched. This CDR3 is built from 14 residues. CDR1 and CDR2 (germline): MDHEN, SYDVKM.

The sample holds one count of this clone. The chain employs TRBV2 and TRBJ2-1; TRBD2 agrees at 9 bases. Germline lookup yields CDR1 SNHLY and CDR2 FYNNEI. J gave up 4 bases and V 8 bases, and 9 bases lay outside the gene matches. The CDR3 is made up of 15 amino acids. CDR3 loop: CASVIAGVGYNEQFF. CDR3 nucleotide sequence: TGTGCCAGCGTGATAGCGGGAGTGGGATACAATGAGCAGTTCTTC.

The rearrangement joins TRBV6-4 to TRBJ2-3, with D perhaps TRBD1 (5 bases). Trimming took 2 bases from V and 4 from J, leaving 16 bases between them. This CDR3 comprises 16 residues. Germline values: CDR1 MRHNA, CDR2 SNTAGT. CDR3 nucleotide sequence: TGTGCCAGCAGTGACCGCCCAGGGTTCGGTGCAGATACGCAGTATTTT. Protein sequence: CASSDRPGFGADTQYF.

This clone showed up just once. The chain recombines TRBV28 with TRBJ1-3, with a weak D call TRBD1 (5 bases). The CDR3 is made up of 15 amino acids. The V end lost 3 bases, the J end lost 1 base, and 10 bases lay between the germline ends. The germline V gene encodes CDR1 MDHEN and CDR2 SYDVKM. The CDR3 bases are TGTGCCAGCAGTTTGCGCTACAGGTCTGGAAACACCATATATTTT. It codes for CASSLRYRSGNTIYF.

The CDR3 is CASNSGTSGSSYNEQFF. Written as DNA, the CDR3 is TGCGCCAGCAATTCCGGGACTAGCGGGAGCTCCTACAATGAGCAGTTCTTC. This chain uses TRBV5-1 with TRBJ2-1; 14 bases align to TRBD2. J lost 0 bases, V lost 6 bases, and 5 bases had no gene match. Germline CDR1 reads SGHRS; CDR2 reads YFSETQ. The CDR3 is made up of 17 amino acids.